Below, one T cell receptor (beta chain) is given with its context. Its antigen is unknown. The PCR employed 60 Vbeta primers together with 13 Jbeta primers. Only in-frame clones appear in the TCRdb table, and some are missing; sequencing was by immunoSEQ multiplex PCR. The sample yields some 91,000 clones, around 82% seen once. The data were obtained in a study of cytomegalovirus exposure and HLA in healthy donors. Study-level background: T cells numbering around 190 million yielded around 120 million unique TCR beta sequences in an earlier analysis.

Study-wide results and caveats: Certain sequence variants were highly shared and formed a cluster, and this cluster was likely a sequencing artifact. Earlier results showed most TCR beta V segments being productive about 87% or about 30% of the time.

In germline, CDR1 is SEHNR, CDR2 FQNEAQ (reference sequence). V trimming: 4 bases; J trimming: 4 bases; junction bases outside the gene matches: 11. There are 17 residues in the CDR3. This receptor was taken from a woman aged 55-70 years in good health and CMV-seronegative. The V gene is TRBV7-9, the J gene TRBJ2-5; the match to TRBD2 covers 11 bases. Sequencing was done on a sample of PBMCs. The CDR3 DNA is TGTGCCAGCAGCTCTCTTATAGCGGGAGGGCCATCAGAGACCCAGTACTTC. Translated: CASSSLIAGGPSETQYF. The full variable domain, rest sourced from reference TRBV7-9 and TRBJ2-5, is DTGVSQNPRHKITKRGQNVTFRCDPISEHNRLYWYRQTLGQGPEFLTYFQNEAQLEKSRLLSDRFSAERPKGSFSTLEIQRTEQGDSAMYLCASSSLIAGGPSETQYFGPGTRLLVL.